Below are 13 T cell receptor beta chains sequenced from a single sample in a study of regulatory T cells in long-lasting Graves disease (dated by TCRdb to the early 2020s). The time point label of this sample denotes: newly diagnosed GD, antithyroid drugs for less than 3 months. For both TCR sequencing and RNA sequencing, RNA was extracted from PBMCs using TRIzol. Libraries were prepared through multiplex PCR. The run used an Illumina HiSeq 4000. To build TCR beta libraries, CDR3 regions were amplified by Arm-PCR using iRepertoire HTBI primers. TCRdb trimmed the raw reads at Q25, called clones with MiXCR and kept productive beta chains. Every distinct CDR3 protein forms one entry, paired with its most common genes and DNA. The sample includes 250,000 or so distinct CDR3 sequences, with 20% observed a single time. Together, the top ten hold roughly 14% of the sample. This specimen consisted of peripheral blood mononuclear cells (PBMCs), obtained at new diagnosis, from a patient treated with antithyroid drugs. The receptors were sampled from a female donor with Graves disease.

At least ten counts were recorded for this clonotype. The gene calls are TRBV28 and TRBJ2-2, with 8 bases identical to TRBD1. J gave up 4 bases and V 3 bases, and 4 bases lay outside the gene matches. In germline, CDR1 is MDHEN, CDR2 SYDVKM. CDR3 length equals 15 residues. DNA of the CDR3: TGTGCCAGCAGTTTGACAGGGGTGGGCACCGGGGAGCTGTTTTTT. This codes for CASSLTGVGTGELFF.

This clonotype was seen a handful of times. At one boundary the junction diverges from the germline segment, which might be a read error. The chain carries TRBV27 and TRBJ1-1; D perhaps matches TRBD1 (6 bases). Germline CDR1 and CDR2: MNHEY and SMNVEV (reference sequence). The CDR3 runs 14 residues. In nucleotides, the CDR3 is TGTGCCAGCAGCGTAGGGGGGCGTGTCACTGGAGCTTTCTTT. Protein product: CASSVGGRVTGAFF.

This chain connects TRBV7-2 to TRBJ2-1; either TRBD1 or TRBD2 may supply D (5 bases each). Germline assignment: CDR1 SGHTA and CDR2 FQGNSA. The germline V and J ends were trimmed by 3 bases and 8 bases, with 11 bases remaining between them. The CDR3 has 13 amino acids. CDR3 region: CASSLGPRDEQFF. CDR3 nucleotide sequence: TGTGCCAGCAGCTTGGGGCCGAGGGATGAGCAGTTCTTC.

This clonotype came up a few times. The chain carries TRBV5-5 and TRBJ2-7; 9 bases fit TRBD1. Losses at the gene ends were 0 bases for V and 2 bases for J; bases not matched to a gene: 6. This CDR3 has 16 amino acids. Germline lookup yields CDR1 SGHKS and CDR2 YYEKEE (reference sequence). In DNA, the CDR3 is TGTGCCAGCAGCTTGGCGGGACAGGGAACCCCCTACGAGCAGTACTTC. This translates into CASSLAGQGTPYEQYF.

This clonotype was seen at least ten times. This rearrangement joins TRBV11-2 to TRBJ1-6, with D possibly being TRBD1 (5 bases). Per the germline V gene, CDR1 is SGHAT and CDR2 is FQNNGV. The CDR3 is 15 amino acids. The ends were cut back, 2 bases at V and 5 bases at J, with 10 bases in the middle. The CDR3 nucleotides are TGTGCCAGCAGCTTACTACAGACAGATAATTCACCCCTCCACTTT. It yields the protein CASSLLQTDNSPLHF. Full variable domain (missing parts from reference TRBV11-2 and TRBJ1-6): EAGVAQSPRYKIIEKRQSVAFWCNPISGHATLYWYQQILGQGPKLLIQFQNNGVVDDSQLPKDRFSAERLKGVDSTLKIQPAKLEDSAVYLCASSLLQTDNSPLHFGNGTRLTVT.

This clonotype was detected only a few times. V is TRBV6-2 or TRBV6-3 and J is TRBJ2-4; D possibly uses TRBD1 or TRBD2 (5 bases each). V was pared by 7 bases and J by 2 bases, with 15 bases between. Germline assignment: CDR1 MNHEY and CDR2 SVGEGT. The CDR3 totals 15 residues. CDR3 residues: CASKRDDFSKNIQYF. DNA for the CDR3: TGTGCCAGCAAACGGGACGATTTTTCCAAAAACATTCAGTACTTC.

This clonotype has a count of ten or more. Sequence at one end of the junction differs from germline and may be a read error. This chain uses TRBV7-9 with TRBJ1-2; 7 nucleotides agree with TRBD1. The germline gives CDR1 SEHNR, CDR2 FQNEAQ (reference sequence). The CDR3 is 14 residues long. CDR3 sequence reads: CASSVAGTVHGYTF. For the CDR3, the DNA is TGTGCCAGCAGCGTAGCCGGGACAGTCCATGGCTACACCTTC.

This clonotype has ten or more counts. The chain uses TRBV15 and TRBJ1-6; D might be TRBD1 (6 bases). CDR3 size: 13 residues. The germline gives CDR1 LNHNV, CDR2 YYDKDF (reference sequence). Trimming left V 6 bases short and J 8 bases short, with 11 bases between. The CDR3 loop is CATRRDTDSPLHF. In DNA form, the CDR3 reads TGTGCCACCAGGAGGGACACGGATTCACCCCTCCACTTT.

This clonotype was recorded at least ten times. CDR3 in amino acids: CASSQDYGRGTEAFF. The CDR3 nucleotides read TGCGCCAGCAGCCAAGATTACGGAAGGGGGACTGAAGCTTTCTTT. The chain has TRBV4-1 and TRBJ1-1, with D tentatively TRBD1 (6 bases). Germline V gene data show CDR1 as MGHRA and CDR2 as YSYEKL. This CDR3 contains 15 residues. The V end was cut by 0 bases, the J end by 5 bases, with 13 bases between.

A note on this clonotype: Just one base apart from a much larger clone, this may be a read error. The chain carries TRBV7-2 and TRBJ2-4; TRBD2 aligns across 12 bases. Trimming took 6 bases from V and 9 from J; bases not matched to a gene: 12. The CDR3 contains 16 residues. In germline, CDR1 is SGHTA, CDR2 FQGNSA. In nucleotides, the CDR3 is TGTGCCAGCAGACTTCCGGCTAGCGGGGGGGGGAGCATTCAGTACTTC. It yields the protein CASRLPASGGGSIQYF.

In the case of this clonotype: Given a far larger clone just one base away, this is likely a sequencing read error. The chain employs TRBV7-9 and TRBJ2-7; tentatively, D is TRBD2 (6 bases). The length of the CDR3 is 19 residues. V lost 0 bases and J lost 6, with 27 bases in between. The V gene's germline CDR1 is SEHNR and CDR2 FQNEAQ (reference sequence). The CDR3 is CASSLAYGRGQGGGSEQYF. As DNA, the CDR3 is TGTGCCAGCAGCTTAGCGTATGGTAGAGGTCAGGGAGGAGGGAGCGAGCAGTACTTC.

This clonotype has a handful of counts. This rearrangement joins TRBV28 to TRBJ2-5; TRBD2 matches 10 bases. The germline V gene has CDR1 MDHEN and CDR2 SYDVKM. The CDR3 is 15 amino acids. V shed 7 bases, J shed 4 bases, and the junction held 9 bases outside the gene matches. Here the CDR3 DNA reads TGTGCCAGCAAAGAGCGGGGGGGGCTTTCAGAGACCCAGTACTTC. The encoded protein is CASKERGGLSETQYF.

V and J are TRBV19 and TRBJ2-2, with D perhaps matching TRBD2 (5 bases). V was pared by 0 bases and J by 5 bases, with 7 bases between. Germline loops: CDR1 LNHDA, CDR2 SQIVND (reference sequence). This CDR3 has 14 residues. The CDR3 loop is CASSIEAGTGELFF. CDR3 nucleotide sequence: TGTGCCAGTAGTATAGAGGCGGGTACCGGGGAGCTGTTTTTT. The full variable domain, in which reference TRBV19 and TRBJ2-2 provide the parts outside the CDR3, is DGGITQSPKYLFRKEGQNVTLSCEQNLNHDAMYWYRQDPGQGLRLIYYSQIVNDFQKGDIAEGYSVSREKKESFPLTVTSAQKNPTAFYLCASSIEAGTGELFFGEGSRLTVL.